The TCR beta chain described here comes from a study of blood T cell repertoires in COVID-19. Study-level information: Specimens from acute and convalescent COVID-19 originated in the United States, Italy and Spain. PBMCs, B-cell-depleted T cells, or T cells were the source of the cDNA or gDNA that made up the material.

In the authors' workflow: Amplification of reference gene primers provided the estimated nucleated cell counts. Measured with immunoSEQ multiplex PCR; TCRdb has only the in-frame clones, and not every one. V, J and clone size reflect that table, while D and trimming were determined from the DNA. Among over 350,000 clones listed, just over 85% were seen once. The trim removed 3 bases at V and 1 base at J, leaving 7 bases unmatched. The CDR3 consists of 16 residues. Germline V CDR1 and CDR2: SGHVT, SQSDAQ. The chain joins TRBV7-4 to TRBJ1-1, with 8 bases aligning to TRBD1. The source of this sequence is a woman aged 30 to 39 with active or convalescent COVID-19. The sample comprised peripheral blood. The CDR3 DNA follows: TGTGCCAGCAGCTTCCGGGACAGGCCGACGAACACTGAAGCTTTCTTT. Translation: CASSFRDRPTNTEAFF.